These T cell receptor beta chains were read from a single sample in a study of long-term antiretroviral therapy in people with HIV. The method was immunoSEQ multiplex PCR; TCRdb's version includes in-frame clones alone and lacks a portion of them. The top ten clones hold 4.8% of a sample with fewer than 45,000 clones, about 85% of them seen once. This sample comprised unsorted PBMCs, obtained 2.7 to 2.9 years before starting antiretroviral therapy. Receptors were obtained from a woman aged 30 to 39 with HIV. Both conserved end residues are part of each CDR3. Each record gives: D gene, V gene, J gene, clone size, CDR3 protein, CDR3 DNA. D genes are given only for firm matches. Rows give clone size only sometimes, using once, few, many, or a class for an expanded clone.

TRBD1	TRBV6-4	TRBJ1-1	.	CASKSGQGNTEAFF	TGTGCCAGCAAATCGGGACAGGGTAACACTGAAGCTTTCTTT
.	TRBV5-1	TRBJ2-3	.	CASSLRDLTSTDTQYF	TGCGCCAGCAGCCTGAGGGATTTGACAAGCACAGATACGCAGTATTTT
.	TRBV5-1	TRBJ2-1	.	CASSLEGTRNEQFF	TGCGCCAGCAGCTTGGAGGGAACGCGTAATGAGCAGTTCTTC
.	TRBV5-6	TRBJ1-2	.	CASEEKGSYGYTF	TGTGCCAGTGAGGAAAAAGGCAGCTATGGCTACACCTTC
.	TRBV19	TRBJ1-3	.	CASSMGASLGNTIYF	TGTGCCAGTAGTATGGGGGCAAGCCTTGGAAACACCATATATTTT
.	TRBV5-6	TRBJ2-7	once	CASSSRDQGYYEQYF	TGTGCCAGCAGCTCACGGGACCAAGGGTACTACGAGCAGTACTTC
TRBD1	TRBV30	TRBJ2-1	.	CAWTGGAYNEQFF	TGTGCCTGGACAGGGGGCGCGTACAATGAGCAGTTCTTC
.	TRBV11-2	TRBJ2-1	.	CASSLEISPYNEQFF	TGTGCCAGCAGCTTAGAAATTAGCCCTTACAATGAGCAGTTCTTC
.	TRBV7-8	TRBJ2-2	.	CASSLFKVRGSGELFF	TGTGCCAGCAGCTTATTCAAAGTCAGAGGGTCCGGGGAGCTGTTTTTT
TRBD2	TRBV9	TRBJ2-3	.	CASSPLPASGLPDTQYF	TGTGCCAGCAGCCCTTTGCCGGCTAGCGGGTTACCAGATACGCAGTATTTT
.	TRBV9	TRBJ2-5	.	CASGGETQYF	TGTGCCAGCGGGGGGGAGACCCAGTACTTC
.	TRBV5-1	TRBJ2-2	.	CASKPPSQGAGELFF	TGCGCCAGCAAGCCCCCCTCACAGGGTGCCGGGGAGCTGTTTTTT
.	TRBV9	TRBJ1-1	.	CASSYQGNTEAFF	TGTGCCAGCAGCTATCAGGGGAACACTGAAGCTTTCTTT
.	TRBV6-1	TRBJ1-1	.	CASSEAATMAFF	TGTGCCAGCAGTGAAGCAGCGACTATGGCTTTCTTT
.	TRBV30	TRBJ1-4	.	CAWSFGPNEKLFF	TGTGCCTGGAGTTTTGGACCAAATGAAAAACTGTTTTTT
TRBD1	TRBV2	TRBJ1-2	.	CASAGQGNYGYTF	TGTGCCAGCGCGGGACAGGGCAACTATGGCTACACCTTC
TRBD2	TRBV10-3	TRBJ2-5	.	CAISESGGGQYF	TGTGCCATCAGTGAGTCCGGGGGGGGCCAGTACTTC
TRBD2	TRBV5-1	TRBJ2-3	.	CASSLGLAGGSWSTDTQYF	TGCGCCAGCAGCTTGGGACTAGCGGGGGGGAGTTGGAGTACAGATACGCAGTATTTT
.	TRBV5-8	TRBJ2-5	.	CASSIGWRGDYQETQYF	TGTGCCAGCAGCATTGGGTGGCGTGGAGATTACCAAGAGACCCAGTACTTC
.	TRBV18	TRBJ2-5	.	CASSPRAGETQYF	TGTGCCAGCTCACCAAGGGCGGGAGAGACCCAGTACTTC
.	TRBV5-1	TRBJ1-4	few	CASSDKEGATNEKLFF	TGCGCCAGCAGCGACAAGGAGGGAGCAACTAATGAAAAACTGTTTTTT
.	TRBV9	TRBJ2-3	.	CASRKGRNTDTQYF	TGTGCCAGCAGAAAAGGGCGGAACACAGATACGCAGTATTTT
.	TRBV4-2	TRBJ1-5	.	CASSPEWRDGNQPQHF	TGTGCCAGCAGCCCAGAGTGGCGGGACGGCAATCAGCCCCAGCATTTT
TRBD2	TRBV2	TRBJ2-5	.	CASSEGRGERETQYF	TGTGCCAGCAGTGAGGGGCGGGGGGAGCGGGAGACCCAGTACTTC
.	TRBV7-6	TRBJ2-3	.	CASSLDAGTDTQYF	TGTGCCAGCAGCTTAGATGCAGGCACAGATACGCAGTATTTT
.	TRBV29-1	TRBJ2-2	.	CSVARDTDTGELFF	TGCAGCGTTGCTCGGGACACCGACACCGGGGAGCTGTTTTTT
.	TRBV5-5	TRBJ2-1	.	CASSLSLVGYDEQFF	TGTGCCAGCAGCTTGAGTCTCGTGGGGTACGATGAGCAGTTCTTC
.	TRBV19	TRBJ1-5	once	CASSIFQGNQPQHF	TGTGCCAGTAGTATTTTTCAGGGCAATCAGCCCCAGCATTTT
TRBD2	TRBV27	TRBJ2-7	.	CASKLTSASYEQYF	TGTGCCAGCAAATTAACTAGCGCCTCCTACGAGCAGTACTTC
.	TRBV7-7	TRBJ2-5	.	CASSFIPRGREETQYF	TGTGCCAGCAGCTTTATCCCTAGGGGTCGAGAAGAGACCCAGTACTTC
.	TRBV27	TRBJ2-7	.	CASSIDSFTYEQYF	TGTGCCAGCAGTATAGACAGTTTCACCTACGAGCAGTACTTC
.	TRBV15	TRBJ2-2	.	CATSRDGPNTGELFF	TGTGCCACCAGCAGAGACGGGCCGAACACCGGGGAGCTGTTTTTT
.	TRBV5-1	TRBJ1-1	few	CASSLDRVSEAFF	TGCGCCAGCAGCTTGGACAGGGTCTCTGAAGCTTTCTTT
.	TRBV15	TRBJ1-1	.	CATSRVSPEAFF	TGTGCCACCAGCAGAGTCTCTCCTGAAGCTTTCTTT
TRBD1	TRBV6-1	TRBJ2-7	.	CASSDPWTGGRGQYF	TGTGCCAGCAGTGACCCCTGGACAGGTGGAAGGGGGCAGTACTTC
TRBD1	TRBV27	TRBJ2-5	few	CASSLWDRQETQYF	TGTGCCAGCAGTTTGTGGGACAGGCAAGAGACCCAGTACTTC
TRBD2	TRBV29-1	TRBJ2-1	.	CSVEDPPRGAYNEQFF	TGCAGCGTTGAAGATCCCCCGCGGGGGGCTTACAATGAGCAGTTCTTC
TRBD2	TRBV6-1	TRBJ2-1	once	CASSETSGDYNEQFF	TGTGCCAGCAGTGAAACTAGCGGGGACTACAATGAGCAGTTCTTC
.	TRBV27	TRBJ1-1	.	CASSLAVQDTEAFF	TGTGCCAGCAGTTTAGCGGTACAGGACACTGAAGCTTTCTTT
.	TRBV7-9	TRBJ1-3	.	CASRSPGAESSGNTIYF	TGTGCCAGCAGAAGCCCAGGGGCAGAGAGCTCTGGAAACACCATATATTTT
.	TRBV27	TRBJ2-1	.	CASSFPGDEQFF	TGTGCCAGCAGTTTTCCAGGGGATGAGCAGTTCTTC
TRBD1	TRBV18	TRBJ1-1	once	CASSPVYRGLNTEAFF	TGTGCCAGCTCACCAGTTTACAGGGGGTTGAACACTGAAGCTTTCTTT
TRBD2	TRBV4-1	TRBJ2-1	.	CASSPQTSGVTYEQFF	TGCGCCAGCAGCCCACAAACTAGCGGGGTAACCTATGAGCAGTTCTTC
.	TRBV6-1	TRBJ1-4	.	CASSELAGEHEKLFF	TGTGCCAGCAGTGAATTAGCTGGGGAACATGAAAAACTGTTTTTT
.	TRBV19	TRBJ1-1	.	CASSIWVFDEAFF	TGTGCCAGTAGTATCTGGGTTTTTGATGAAGCTTTCTTT
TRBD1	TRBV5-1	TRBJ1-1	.	CASSSDRGQTEAFF	TGCGCCAGCAGCTCGGACAGGGGGCAAACTGAAGCTTTCTTT
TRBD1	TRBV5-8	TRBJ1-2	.	CASSEGQGPYGYTF	TGTGCCAGCAGCGAGGGACAGGGTCCCTATGGCTACACCTTC
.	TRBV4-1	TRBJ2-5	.	CASSQGVSSSQETQYF	TGCGCCAGCAGCCAAGGGGTCAGCTCGTCCCAAGAGACCCAGTACTTC
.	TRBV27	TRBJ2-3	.	CASSSEYDTQYF	TGTGCCAGCAGTTCCGAATACGATACGCAGTATTTT
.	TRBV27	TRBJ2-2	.	CASSWSTGELFF	TGTGCCAGCAGTTGGAGCACCGGGGAGCTGTTTTTT
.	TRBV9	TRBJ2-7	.	CASSTGNTYEQYF	TGTGCCAGCAGCACCGGGAATACCTACGAGCAGTACTTC
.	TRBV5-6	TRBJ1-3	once	CASSLDRASGNTIYF	TGTGCCAGCAGCCTAGACCGGGCTTCTGGAAACACCATATATTTT
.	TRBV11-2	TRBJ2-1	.	CASSSSLELEQFF	TGTGCCAGCAGCTCGTCACTAGAGCTTGAGCAGTTCTTC
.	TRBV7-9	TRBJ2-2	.	CASSPIAGGTNTGELFF	TGTGCCAGCAGCCCCATAGCTGGGGGGACCAACACCGGGGAGCTGTTTTTT